These 15 T cell receptor beta chains share one sample of origin, sequenced in a study of human T cells and chemical hapten exposure. Documented time point: patch test 2, 6 weeks after DPC sensitization. Stated treatment: therapeutic diphenylcyclopropenone sensitization with weekly scalp DPC. TCRdb fed the RACE reads into MiXCR, producing one record per CDR3 protein. The sample consists of 90,000 to 110,000 distinct CDR3 sequences, about a tenth of them appearing once. Material: whole blood, obtained in connection with sensitization to the hapten diphenylcyclopropenone (DPC). The origin of the receptors is a woman between 40 and 50 years old with alopecia areata. Some clones in this sample may be carry-over from other donors' samples.

This clonotype has a count of ten or more. The genes are TRBV11-3 and TRBJ2-5; D could derive from TRBD1 or TRBD2 (6 bases each). The CDR3 is 14 amino acids. V lost 6 bases and J lost 3, with 14 bases in between. Looked up from germline, CDR1 is SGHNT and CDR2 is YENEEA. The CDR3 nucleotides are TGTGCCAGCAGTCGAGGGGGGTTTGAAGAGACCCAGTACTTC. It translates to CASSRGGFEETQYF.

This sequence joins TRBV15 and TRBJ2-3; weak D call: TRBD1 (7 bases). This CDR3 has 14 amino acids. The V end was cut by 9 bases, the J end by 0 bases, with 13 bases between. CDR1 is LNHNV, CDR2 YYDKDF, per germline (reference sequence). CDR3 amino acids: CATVQGGSTDTQYF. CDR3 in DNA: TGTGCCACTGTTCAGGGGGGCAGCACAGATACGCAGTATTTT.

This clonotype was seen only a few times. This chain connects TRBV29-1 to TRBJ2-5; 12 bases map to TRBD2. The ends lost 6 bases at V and 4 bases at J; junction bases unmatched: 9. Germline CDR1 SQVTM, CDR2 ANQGSEA. This CDR3 has 15 residues. This CDR3 is CSVAHLAGGPETQYF. CDR3 bases: TGCAGCGTCGCCCATCTAGCGGGGGGGCCAGAGACCCAGTACTTC.

The chain combines TRBV28 with TRBJ1-5; D remains ambiguous. The CDR3 has 15 residues. The germline CDR1 and CDR2 sequences are MDHEN and SYDVKM. V was cut by 6 bases and J by 5 bases, with 17 bases left in between. CDR3: CASSMAGSDDQPQHF. The CDR3, as DNA: TGTGCCAGCAGCATGGCCGGGTCAGACGATCAGCCCCAGCATTTT.

This clonotype was picked up many times. This rearrangement joins TRBV6-6 to TRBJ2-7, with 9 bases that match TRBD1. Germline V CDR1 and CDR2: MNHNY, SVGAGI (reference sequence). The CDR3 is made up of 15 amino acids. V lost 7 bases to trimming and J lost 0 bases; unmatched junction nucleotides: 7. CDR3 in amino acids: CASTQTGGLSYEQYF. The CDR3 nucleotides are TGTGCCAGCACCCAAACAGGGGGCCTCTCCTACGAGCAGTACTTC.

The chain recombines TRBV12-3 or TRBV12-4 with TRBJ1-2; D remains ambiguous. V shed 8 bases and J shed 4 bases, with 14 bases lying between them. This CDR3 is built from 13 residues. CDR3 sequence reads: CASEPYKGYGYTF. CDR3 coding DNA: TGTGCCAGCGAACCTTACAAGGGCTATGGCTACACCTTC.

As regards this clonotype: At one of its ends the junction is not consistent with the germline gene, which may arise from a read error. This chain connects TRBV7-9 to TRBJ2-7; no reliable D call. CDR1 is SEHNR, CDR2 FQNEAQ, per germline (reference sequence). This CDR3 region has 12 residues. The CDR3 bases are TGTGCCAGCAGCTTAGAAGAACGCCCCTTCGAATTC. This gives the protein CASSLEERPFEF.

This clonotype was seen repeatedly, ten times or more. The CDR3 loop reads CASTAGAGRNSPLHF. CDR3 nucleotide sequence: TGTGCCAGCACCGCAGGGGCAGGGCGGAATTCACCCCTCCACTTT. J is TRBJ1-6 and V is TRBV12-3 or TRBV12-4, with D perhaps matching TRBD1 (6 bases). Deletions cut 7 bases from V and 7 bases from J, with 17 bases between. The CDR3 loop spans 15 amino acids.

This clonotype appeared a few times. The V call is TRBV19, the J call TRBJ1-1; 7 positions match TRBD1. The CDR3 extends over 16 amino acids. The V gene's germline CDR1 is LNHDA and CDR2 SQIVND (reference sequence). With V trimmed by 9 bases and J by 7 bases, 20 bases remained unmatched. This CDR3 is CASGKTGIRGRGEAFF. CDR3 nucleotide sequence: TGTGCCAGCGGAAAGACAGGGATCCGGGGGAGGGGTGAAGCTTTCTTT.

This clonotype was seen at least ten times. V gene TRBV3-1 combines with J gene TRBJ1-1, with D perhaps matching TRBD1 (5 bases). Germline V gene sequence: CDR1 LGHDT, CDR2 YNNKEL (reference sequence). Between the trimmed V and J ends, which lost 1 base and 11 bases, there was a span of 14 bases. The CDR3 has 13 amino acids. CDR3 region: CASSQGGSAEAFF. In nucleotides, the CDR3 is TGTGCCAGCAGCCAAGGGGGGAGCGCCGAGGCTTTCTTT.

The chain links TRBV7-2 to TRBJ2-3, with 15 bases aligning to TRBD2. J was trimmed by 4 bases and V by 0 bases; bases with no gene match: 2. This CDR3 is 17 amino acids long. Germline lookup yields CDR1 SGHTA and CDR2 FQGNSA. The CDR3 DNA reads as TGTGCCAGCAGCTTAGCGGGACTAGCGGGGGGCCCAGATACGCAGTATTTT. It specifies CASSLAGLAGGPDTQYF.

The chain recombines TRBV11-2 with TRBJ1-2, with TRBD1 matching over 7 bases. Germline-derived CDR1 and CDR2 are SGHAT and FQNNGV. The V gene end was trimmed by 4 bases and the J gene end by 1 base; junction bases not matched to a gene: 3. CDR3 length: 14 residues. The CDR3 nucleotides read TGTGCCAGCAGCTCGGACAGGATTAACTATGGCTACACCTTC. This encodes CASSSDRINYGYTF.

About this clonotype: This may be a read error, as it is one base from a much larger clone. The chain links TRBV9 to TRBJ2-1; maybe TRBD2 (6 bases). CDR3 length: 17 residues. The germline CDR1 and CDR2 sequences are SGDLS and YYNGEE. Trimming took off 7 bases at V and 5 bases at J, with 25 bases between the two ends. In DNA form, the CDR3 reads TGTGCCAGCGGCGCAGGCCCAGGGCGGGGTACCAACAATGAGCAGTTCTTC. Its protein is CASGAGPGRGTNNEQFF. Filled out from reference TRBV9 and TRBJ2-1, the complete variable domain reads DSGVTQTPKHLITATGQRVTLRCSPRSGDLSVYWYQQSLDQGLQFLIQYYNGEERAKGNILERFSAQQFPDLHSELNLSSLELGDSALYFCASGAGPGRGTNNEQFFGPGTRLTVL.

At least ten counts were recorded for this clonotype. The V and J genes are TRBV29-1 and TRBJ1-6; 8 bases map to TRBD1. The V gene end was trimmed by 5 bases and the J gene end by 15 bases; junction bases not matched to a gene: 12. This CDR3 has 13 amino acids. The germline gives CDR1 SQVTM, CDR2 ANQGSEA. CDR3: CSVQGQAGEDLHF. CDR3 coding DNA: TGCAGCGTTCAGGGACAGGCTGGGGAGGACCTCCACTTT.

This clonotype appeared once. The DNA is left out, because the CDR3 cannot be placed on it with certainty; the CDR3 is given as TCRdb lists it. The chain links TRBV15 to TRBJ1-6. The CDR3 numbers 18 amino acids, ends counted. Germline V gene data show CDR1 as LNHNV and CDR2 as YYDKDF (reference sequence). This CDR3 reads CATSREYFGLGSNSPLHF.